This T cell receptor (beta chain) was sequenced for a study of CD8+ T cells in alopecia areata. Study as a whole: Scalp area affected, as a percentage, set the severity score of treated patients.

Extraction of RNA preceded its reverse transcription into cDNA, which served as the sequencing template. This table comes from immunoSEQ multiplex PCR, and its TCRdb copy is limited to in-frame clones, with some not included. The data show some 200,000 clones, with more than 45% seen just once and around 1.6% held by the top ten. Treatment indicated: oral pan-JAK inhibitor, 5-10 mg twice daily. Both peripheral blood and punch biopsies of lesional scalp skin were obtained from patients who had alopecia areata. The V gene end was trimmed by 3 bases and the J gene end by 3 bases; junction bases not matched to a gene: 8. CDR3 length: 15 residues. Germline lookup yields CDR1 MNHNS and CDR2 SASEGT.

The material sequenced was CD4+ T cells sorted from blood, taken at week 4, from a patient treated with tofacitinib. V and J are TRBV6-1 and TRBJ2-7; 7 bases agree with TRBD1. This TCR was recovered from a human donor with alopecia areata. CDR3 DNA: TGTGCCAGCAGTGAGCAACAGGGGACCCTCTACGAGCAGTACTTC. Translated: CASSEQQGTLYEQYF.